Each of the 27 T cell receptor beta chains below was sequenced from the same sample in a study of blood T cell repertoires in COVID-19. Here immunoSEQ multiplex PCR was the method, and the copy in TCRdb shows in-frame clones only, minus some. Of about 140,000 clones in the sample, 80% were seen once. Input material: peripheral blood. These receptors all stem from a man in his 70s who had recovered from COVID-19.

The chain recombines TRBV9 with TRBJ1-1; unclear D gene. The germline V gene has CDR1 SGDLS and CDR2 YYNGEE. The ends were cut back, 8 bases at V and 6 bases at J, with 14 bases in the middle. There are 12 residues in the CDR3. The DNA for the CDR3 is TGTGCCAGTGGGTCGGGGATCTCTGAAGCTTTCTTT. Amino acid sequence: CASGSGISEAFF.

The chain carries TRBV15 and TRBJ2-7, with TRBD1 matching 9 bases. Unmatched junction bases numbered 8, after V lost 0 bases and J lost 5 bases. Germline V gene sequence: CDR1 LNHNV, CDR2 YYDKDF (reference sequence). The CDR3 loop spans 16 amino acids. As DNA, the CDR3 is TGTGCCACCAGCAGAGATGCGGGGACAGGGAGCCACGAGCAGTACTTC. It translates to CATSRDAGTGSHEQYF. The full variable domain, its missing parts supplied by reference TRBV15 and TRBJ2-7, is DAMVIQNPRYQVTQFGKPVTLSCSQTLNHNVMYWYQQKSSQAPKLLFHYYDKDFNNEADTPDNFQSRRPNTSFCFLDIRSPGLGDTAMYLCATSRDAGTGSHEQYFGPGTRLTVT.

The gene calls are TRBV11-2 and TRBJ2-7, with TRBD1 identical over 8 bases. CDR1 and CDR2 (germline): SGHAT, FQNNGV. The CDR3 length is 14 residues. The J segment lost 3 bases and the V segment lost 3 bases, leaving 4 bases of the junction unmatched. The CDR3 here is CASSFHGQGYEQYF. The CDR3 coding sequence is TGTGCCAGCAGCTTCCACGGACAGGGCTACGAGCAGTACTTC.

The chain couples TRBV30 to TRBJ2-5; perhaps TRBD2 as D (6 bases). Germline CDR1 reads GTSNPN; CDR2 reads SVGIG (reference sequence). The length of the CDR3 is 16 residues. Trimming removed 3 bases from V and 2 bases from J, with 19 bases in between. CDR3 DNA sequence: TGTGCCTGGAGGGACCCTCGGGGACTCGAACAAGAGACCCAGTACTTC. Translating it yields CAWRDPRGLEQETQYF.

This chain joins TRBV19 and TRBJ1-1; D gene unclear. The germline V and J ends were trimmed by 7 bases and 0 bases, with 15 bases remaining between them. Germline V gives CDR1 LNHDA, CDR2 SQIVND (reference sequence). The CDR3 runs to 15 residues. The CDR3 reads CASTSPDILNTEAFF. CDR3 nucleotides: TGTGCCAGTACAAGCCCCGACATCCTGAACACTGAAGCTTTCTTT.

The gene calls are TRBV11-2 and TRBJ1-1, with D unclear. The CDR3 contains 13 residues. In germline, CDR1 is SGHAT, CDR2 FQNNGV. V lost 2 bases to trimming and J lost 4 bases, with 8 bases between them. CDR3 in DNA: TGTGCCAGCAGCTTACCGGGAGGCACTGAAGCTTTCTTT. This codes for CASSLPGGTEAFF.

This clone was detected only once. The chain links TRBV18 to TRBJ1-1, with 7 nucleotides matching TRBD1. J was trimmed by 7 bases and V by 4 bases; bases with no gene match: 0. CDR1 KGHSH and CDR2 LQKENI come from the germline V gene. The CDR3 contains 11 residues. The CDR3: CASSRQGEAFF. The CDR3 DNA sequence: TGTGCCAGCTCACGACAGGGTGAAGCTTTCTTT. Filled out from reference TRBV18 and TRBJ1-1, the complete variable domain reads NAGVMQNPRHLVRRRGQEARLRCSPMKGHSHVYWYRQLPEEGLKFMVYLQKENIIDESGMPKERFSAEFPKEGPSILRIQQVVRGDSAAYFCASSRQGEAFFGQGTRLTVV.

The table lists this clone with a few counts. The rearrangement uses TRBV27 and TRBJ1-4; D may be TRBD1 (6 bases). Germline-derived CDR1 and CDR2 are MNHEY and SMNVEV (reference sequence). CDR3 length equals 13 residues. V was pared by 10 bases and J by 6 bases, with 15 bases between. As DNA, the CDR3 is TGTGCCACCAGGGGACCAGGGGATGAAAAACTGTTTTTT. This gives the protein CATRGPGDEKLFF.

The chain has TRBV5-6 and TRBJ2-2; possible D gene TRBD2, 5 bases. The V gene's germline CDR1 is SGHDT and CDR2 YYEEEE. The CDR3 totals 15 residues. Trimming pared 4 bases from V and 4 bases from J, leaving 14 bases between. The CDR3 sequence: CASSPGGPSTGELFF. The CDR3 nucleotides read TGTGCCAGCAGCCCCGGAGGCCCTAGCACCGGGGAGCTGTTTTTT.

This chain connects TRBV6-5 to TRBJ2-7; 7 nucleotides line up with TRBD2. This CDR3 contains 14 residues. Germline V lookup: CDR1 MNHEY, CDR2 SVGAGI. J lost 3 bases, V lost 6 bases, and 8 bases had no gene match. CDR3 protein: CASRRDYTIYEQYF. CDR3 DNA: TGTGCCAGCAGGCGGGACTATACGATCTACGAGCAGTACTTC.

The chain joins TRBV7-9 to TRBJ2-7; 7 bases map to TRBD2. Trimming cost V 0 bases and J 6 bases; bases outside gene matches: 8. The germline V gene encodes CDR1 SEHNR and CDR2 FQNEAQ (reference sequence). The CDR3 spans 15 residues. The CDR3 reads CASSLAGRGRFEQYF. DNA of the CDR3: TGTGCCAGCAGCTTAGCTGGGAGGGGAAGGTTCGAGCAGTACTTC.

The V gene is TRBV30, the J gene TRBJ2-1; D unclear. V shed 0 bases and J shed 10 bases, with 13 bases lying between them. The CDR3 has 13 amino acids. Germline V CDR1 and CDR2: GTSNPN, SVGIG (reference sequence). This chain's CDR3 is CAWSVPGLWEQFF. CDR3 bases: TGTGCCTGGAGTGTACCGGGTTTATGGGAGCAGTTCTTC.

The V gene is TRBV9, the J gene TRBJ1-3; D is uncertain. The germline V gene has CDR1 SGDLS and CDR2 YYNGEE. This CDR3 is built from 14 residues. Trimming removed 0 bases from V and 0 bases from J, with 4 bases in between. CDR3 sequence (DNA): TGTGCCAGCAGCGTAGCCCACTCTGGAAACACCATATATTTT. Translating it yields CASSVAHSGNTIYF.

This clone occurred many times. The chain carries TRBV10-3 and TRBJ2-3; 7 bases are a match to TRBD2. J was trimmed by 2 bases and V by 4 bases; bases with no gene match: 6. CDR1 and CDR2 from the germline V gene are ENHRY and SYGVKD. The CDR3 length is 15 residues. The CDR3 is CAISGTSSLTDTQYF. The CDR3 DNA reads TGTGCCATCAGTGGGACTAGTTCCCTCACAGATACGCAGTATTTT.

On this clone: An end of the junction differs from the germline gene, which may be a read error. The rearrangement joins TRBV7-3 to TRBJ2-3; possible D gene TRBD2, 5 bases. Germline V CDR1 and CDR2: SGHTA, FQGTGA. The CDR3 covers 13 residues. CDR3 protein: CASSLGSTDTQYF. Written as DNA, the CDR3 is TGTGCCAGCAGCTTAGGGAGCACCGATACGCAGTATTTT.

The J gene is TRBJ2-7, the V gene TRBV11-2; D is ambiguous. Between the trimmed V and J ends, which lost 5 bases and 2 bases, there was a span of 13 bases. The germline V gene has CDR1 SGHAT and CDR2 FQNNGV. The CDR3 has 14 amino acids. The CDR3 DNA reads as TGTGCCAGCAGCCACGGTGGCGGAGCCTACGAGCAGTACTTC. It codes for CASSHGGGAYEQYF.

The gene calls are TRBV15 and TRBJ1-1; TRBD1 agrees at 7 bases. This CDR3 is built from 17 residues. With 4 bases clipped from V and 0 bases from J, the junction kept 11 bases outside the gene matches. Germline V gene lookup returns CDR1 LNHNV and CDR2 YYDKDF (reference sequence). Here the CDR3 reads CATSNWDSGILNTEAFF. CDR3 sequence (DNA): TGTGCCACCAGCAACTGGGACAGTGGAATATTGAACACTGAAGCTTTCTTT.

The V and J genes are TRBV5-1 and TRBJ2-2, with unresolved D. This CDR3 is 14 amino acids long. CDR1 SGHRS and CDR2 YFSETQ come from the germline V gene. V was shortened by 0 bases and J by 1 base, with 4 bases between the two germline ends. CDR3 DNA sequence: TGCGCCAGCAGCTTGGTTCAGAACACCGGGGAGCTGTTTTTT. This sequence encodes CASSLVQNTGELFF.

The chain employs TRBV30 and TRBJ1-2, with 7 bases matching TRBD1. V shed 1 base and J 8 bases; nucleotides not matched to a gene: 13. The CDR3 loop spans 15 amino acids. Germline V CDR1 and CDR2: GTSNPN, SVGIG (reference sequence). CDR3 bases: TGTGCCTGGAGTGCCTACAGGGGCCCTGGAAGCGGCTACACCTTC. It yields the protein CAWSAYRGPGSGYTF. The variable domain in full, with the rest retrieved from reference TRBV30 and TRBJ1-2, is SQTIHQWPATLVQPVGSPLSLECTVEGTSNPNLYWYRQAAGRGLQLLFYSVGIGQISSEVPQNLSASRPQDRQFILSSKKLLLSDSGFYLCAWSAYRGPGSGYTFGSGTRLTVV.

The CDR3 DNA sequence: TGTGCCAGCAGCCCGGACAGAAACTATGGCTACACCTTC. Amino acids: CASSPDRNYGYTF. The chain is built from TRBV5-4 and TRBJ1-2, with a weak D call TRBD1 (6 bases). CDR1 and CDR2 from the germline V gene are SGHNT and YYREEE (reference sequence). The CDR3 consists of 13 residues. Deletions cut 4 bases from V and 2 bases from J, with 9 bases between. The full variable domain, rest sourced from reference TRBV5-4 and TRBJ1-2, is ETGVTQSPTHLIKTRGQQVTLRCSSQSGHNTVSWYQQALGQGPQFIFQYYREEENGRGNFPPRFSGLQFPNYSSELNVNALELDDSALYLCASSPDRNYGYTFGSGTRLTVV.

The J gene is TRBJ2-1, the V gene TRBV10-3; 10 positions agree with TRBD2. The CDR3 totals 15 residues. The germline gives CDR1 ENHRY, CDR2 SYGVKD. The V gene end was trimmed by 9 bases and the J gene end by 2 bases; junction bases not matched to a gene: 7. The CDR3 region is CAISTGLATYNEQFF. The CDR3 DNA reads as TGTGCCATTTCAACGGGACTAGCGACCTACAATGAGCAGTTCTTC.

CDR3 sequence (DNA): TGTGCCAGCAGCCGGCTCGTCGGGACTAGCGAACCAGATACGCAGTATTTT. Protein sequence: CASSRLVGTSEPDTQYF. The chain combines TRBV14 with TRBJ2-3, with TRBD2 matching over 10 bases. Germline V lookup: CDR1 SGHDN, CDR2 FVKESK. The CDR3 is 17 residues long. V shed 4 bases, J shed 4 bases, and the junction held 11 bases outside the gene matches. The complete variable domain, with remaining parts taken from reference TRBV14 and TRBJ2-3, reads EAGVTQFPSHSVIEKGQTVTLRCDPISGHDNLYWYRRVMGKEIKFLLHFVKESKQDESGMPNNRFLAERTGGTYSTLKVQPAELEDSGVYFCASSRLVGTSEPDTQYFGPGTRLTVL.

The J gene is TRBJ2-5, the V gene TRBV4-1, with 7 bases identical to TRBD1. The length of the CDR3 is 15 residues. Per germline, CDR1 MGHRA and CDR2 YSYEKL. Trimming took 4 bases from V and 1 from J; bases not matched to a gene: 6. The CDR3 DNA reads as TGCGCCAGCAGCCCCCCGGGACAGTTCCAAGAGACCCAGTACTTC. Protein sequence: CASSPPGQFQETQYF.

The genes are TRBV29-1 and TRBJ2-7, with 7 bases matching TRBD1. The CDR3 is 15 residues long. V shed 6 bases, J shed 0 bases, and the junction held 11 bases outside the gene matches. Germline CDR1 is SQVTM and CDR2 is ANQGSEA. CDR3 amino acids: CSVQAERQGSYEQYF. DNA of the CDR3: TGCAGCGTGCAAGCCGAAAGACAGGGCTCCTACGAGCAGTACTTC.

Notes on this clone: The junction departs from the called germline gene at one end, perhaps through a read error. The chain is built from TRBV12-3 or TRBV12-4 and TRBJ2-1, with 9 nucleotides matching TRBD2. The CDR3 totals 12 residues. CDR3 sequence: CASSLEGGGGVF. CDR3 DNA: TGTGCCAGCAGTTTAGAGGGCGGCGGGGGGGTCTTC.

This clone occurred a few times. This chain links TRBV7-9 with TRBJ2-5; 7 positions agree with TRBD2. The CDR3 is made up of 16 amino acids. Germline CDR1 and CDR2: SEHNR and FQNEAQ (reference sequence). Trimming took 3 bases from V and 5 from J; bases not matched to a gene: 12. Here the CDR3 DNA reads TGTGCCAGCAGCTTGGGGAGCGGACCCGGGAGGGAGACCCAGTACTTC. This translates into CASSLGSGPGRETQYF.

The V gene is TRBV30, the J gene TRBJ2-7; 9 bases align to TRBD2. V trimming: 3 bases; J trimming: 3 bases; junction bases outside the gene matches: 9. The CDR3 covers 15 residues. Germline CDR1 reads GTSNPN; CDR2 reads SVGIG (reference sequence). The CDR3 DNA reads TGTGCCTGGAGCGACCCGACTAGCGGACGCTACGAGCAGTACTTC. Protein: CAWSDPTSGRYEQYF.